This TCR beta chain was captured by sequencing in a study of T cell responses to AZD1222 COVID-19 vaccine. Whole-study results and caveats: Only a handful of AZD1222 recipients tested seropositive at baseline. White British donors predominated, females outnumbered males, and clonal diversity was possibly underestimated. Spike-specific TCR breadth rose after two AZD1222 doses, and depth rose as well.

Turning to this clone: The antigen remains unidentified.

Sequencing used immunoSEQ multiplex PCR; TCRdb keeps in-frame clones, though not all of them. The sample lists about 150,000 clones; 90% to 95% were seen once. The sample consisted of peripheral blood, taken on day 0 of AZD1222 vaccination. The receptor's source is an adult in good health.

The CDR3 nucleotides read TGTGCCAGCAGTTGGCAGACTAGCGGGAGAGTGGGGTCCCAAGAGACCCAGTACTTC. Translated: CASSWQTSGRVGSQETQYF. The genes are TRBV6-2 or TRBV6-3 and TRBJ2-5; 12 bases fit TRBD2. V lost 4 bases, J lost 1 base, and 13 bases stayed unmatched. The CDR3 extends over 19 amino acids. Germline CDR1 MNHEY, CDR2 SVGEGT.